The T cell receptor beta chain described here comes from a study of blood T cell repertoires in COVID-19. Study context: PBMCs, B-cell-depleted T cells, or T cells provided the cDNA or gDNA that made up the material.

The table came from immunoSEQ multiplex PCR; TCRdb's copy has only in-frame clones and leaves some out. The sample yields roughly 190,000 clones, roughly four fifths seen once. The junction had 0 bases not matched to a gene; V was cut back by 3 bases and J by 5 bases. CDR1 and CDR2 (germline): SGHVS, FQNEAQ. The CDR3 length is 14 residues. Turning to this clone: The identical CDR3 is also encoded by other nucleotide sequences in the sample.

This chain joins TRBV7-8 and TRBJ1-6, with 8 bases that match TRBD1. The TCR was taken from a woman aged 40-49 years with acute or convalescent COVID-19. The specimen was peripheral blood. In DNA form, the CDR3 reads TGTGCCAGCAGCTTGGGACAGGATAATTCACCCCTCCACTTT. Translated: CASSLGQDNSPLHF.